A single sample is the source of the 27 T cell receptor beta chains below, sequenced in a study of blood T cell repertoires in COVID-19. TCRdb's copy holds only in-frame clones and misses some; the assay was immunoSEQ multiplex PCR. The sample lists 150,000 or so clones, 87% occurring once. Sequenced sample: PBMCs or T cells enriched from blood (not recorded which). Receptors were obtained from a woman in her forties who had been exposed to COVID-19.

The rearrangement joins TRBV5-1 to TRBJ2-3; 8 nucleotides agree with TRBD2. V shed 2 bases and J 0 bases; nucleotides not matched to a gene: 8. This CDR3 comprises 17 residues. Germline V gene data show CDR1 as SGHRS and CDR2 as YFSETQ. CDR3 DNA: TGCGCCAGCAGCTTCTCGGCCGGGGGGGCCAGCACAGATACGCAGTATTTT. Its translation: CASSFSAGGASTDTQYF.

This chain joins TRBV5-1 and TRBJ2-5; TRBD1 might be the D (5 bases). This CDR3 spans 13 amino acids. Between the trimmed V and J ends, which lost 3 bases and 3 bases, there was a span of 9 bases. Per germline, CDR1 SGHRS and CDR2 YFSETQ. The CDR3 protein is CASSWQGEETQYF. CDR3 nucleotide sequence: TGCGCCAGCAGCTGGCAGGGTGAAGAGACCCAGTACTTC.

V usage is TRBV28 and J usage is TRBJ2-7; TRBD2 aligns across 7 bases. CDR1 is MDHEN, CDR2 SYDVKM, per germline. V shed 5 bases, J shed 6 bases, and the junction held 13 bases outside the gene matches. This CDR3 comprises 15 residues. The CDR3 DNA reads as TGTGCCAGCAGTCCCCTTAGTGGGAGGGCGTTCGAGCAGTACTTC. It is translated as CASSPLSGRAFEQYF.

This clone was recorded a few times. This chain joins TRBV4-1 and TRBJ2-7, with 8 nucleotides matching TRBD2. The CDR3 covers 16 residues. V lost 4 bases to trimming and J lost 0 bases; unmatched junction nucleotides: 8. Looked up from germline, CDR1 is MGHRA and CDR2 is YSYEKL. The CDR3 DNA reads TGCGCCAGCAGCCGTCTAGCGGGCCTAAGCTCCTACGAGCAGTACTTC. Its translation: CASSRLAGLSSYEQYF.

The V and J genes are TRBV7-9 and TRBJ1-4; a possible D gene is TRBD1 (6 bases). Germline V CDR1 and CDR2: SEHNR, FQNEAQ (reference sequence). Between the trimmed V and J ends, which lost 5 bases and 7 bases, there was a span of 14 bases. This CDR3 has 14 residues. CDR3 sequence: CASSATGFSEKLFF. The CDR3, as DNA: TGTGCCAGCAGCGCAACAGGGTTTTCTGAAAAACTGTTTTTT.

This sequence joins TRBV29-1 and TRBJ2-5; 10 nucleotides line up with TRBD2. J lost 3 bases, V lost 8 bases, and 3 bases had no gene match. The CDR3 spans 12 residues. Germline V gene lookup returns CDR1 SQVTM and CDR2 ANQGSEA. CDR3 sequence reads: CSQRGGEETQYF. The CDR3 DNA reads TGCAGCCAGCGGGGGGGCGAAGAGACCCAGTACTTC. Full variable domain (rest looked up from reference TRBV29-1 and TRBJ2-5): SAVISQKPSRDICQRGTSLTIQCQVDSQVTMMFWYRQQPGQSLTLIATANQGSEATYESGFVIDKFPISRPNLTFSTLTVSNMSPEDSSIYLCSQRGGEETQYFGPGTRLLVL.

A few counts support this clone. The chain uses TRBV7-9 and TRBJ1-3; TRBD1 matches 8 bases. Trimming at V came to 2 bases and at J to 4 bases, leaving 4 bases not matched to a gene. CDR3 length equals 15 residues. The germline V gene encodes CDR1 SEHNR and CDR2 FQNEAQ (reference sequence). CDR3: CASSLSTGVGNTIYF. The CDR3 DNA follows: TGTGCCAGCAGCTTATCGACAGGGGTCGGAAACACCATATATTTT.

The chain carries TRBV3-1 (or the pseudogene TRBV3-2) and TRBJ2-1, with 8 bases aligning to TRBD2. J gave up 7 bases and V 4 bases, and 6 bases lay outside the gene matches. CDR3 size: 14 residues. Germline CDR1 and CDR2: LGHDT and YNNKEL (reference sequence). CDR3 DNA sequence: TGTGCCAGCAGCCGCGGACTAGCAGTAAATGAGCAGTTCTTC. Translated, it gives CASSRGLAVNEQFF.

To note about this clone: One junction end disagrees with the germline gene, perhaps due to a read error. V usage is TRBV7-9 and J usage is TRBJ2-3; 8 nucleotides match TRBD2. Germline values: CDR1 SEHNR, CDR2 FQNEAQ (reference sequence). The CDR3 length is 16 residues. The DNA of the CDR3 is TGTGCCGGCAGCCTCGGACTAGCCGATAGCACAGATACGCAGTATTTT. This codes for CAGSLGLADSTDTQYF.

This rearrangement joins TRBV10-3 to TRBJ1-5; D call uncertain. Per germline, CDR1 ENHRY and CDR2 SYGVKD. V was shortened by 6 bases and J by 1 base, with 7 bases between the two germline ends. CDR3 length: 13 amino acids. CDR3: CAISTESNQPQHF. CDR3 coding DNA: TGTGCCATCAGCACAGAAAGCAATCAGCCCCAGCATTTT.

This chain links TRBV2 with TRBJ1-1; D is undetermined. The CDR3 consists of 13 residues. Trimming shortened V by 7 bases and J by 1 base, and 10 bases separated the two germline ends. Germline values: CDR1 SNHLY, CDR2 FYNNEI. In DNA, the CDR3 is TGTGCCAGCACCCTCCGAGAGAACACTGAAGCTTTCTTT. This gives the protein CASTLRENTEAFF.

J is TRBJ1-5 and V is TRBV28; 8 positions match TRBD1. After removal of 6 bases from V and 13 bases from J, the junction contained 14 bases not matched to a gene. Germline assignment: CDR1 MDHEN and CDR2 SYDVKM. The CDR3 has 14 residues. CDR3 DNA sequence: TGTGCCAGCAGCCCTCCCGTCTGGGGACAGGCACAGCATTTT. Encoded protein: CASSPPVWGQAQHF.

This clone was found a few times. J is TRBJ2-5 and V is TRBV10-3, with D possibly matching TRBD2 (6 bases). The CDR3 spans 13 residues. The V gene lost 3 bases and the J gene lost 4 bases, with 9 bases spanning the gap. CDR1 is ENHRY and CDR2 is SYGVKD in the germline V gene. The CDR3 DNA reads TGTGCCATCAGTGATGGGCGGGGAGAGACCCAGTACTTC. Translated, it gives CAISDGRGETQYF.

This clone has just one count. The chain combines TRBV15 with TRBJ2-7, with TRBD2 identical over 10 bases. Trimming cost V 3 bases and J 2 bases; bases outside gene matches: 4. The CDR3 sequence is 15 residues long. Germline V CDR1 and CDR2: LNHNV, YYDKDF (reference sequence). The chain's CDR3 is CATSRGLAQPYEQYF. CDR3 in DNA: TGTGCCACCAGCAGGGGACTAGCGCAGCCCTACGAGCAGTACTTC.

The chain uses TRBV4-1 and TRBJ1-3; no definite D call. Trimming pared 0 bases from V and 4 bases from J, leaving 10 bases between. The CDR3 contains 15 residues. Germline V gene sequence: CDR1 MGHRA, CDR2 YSYEKL. CDR3 residues: CASSQDPGGGNTIYF. The CDR3 coding sequence is TGCGCCAGCAGCCAAGATCCGGGAGGAGGAAACACCATATATTTT.

In this sample, this clone turned up once. This chain links TRBV5-5 with TRBJ2-7, with 11 bases lining up with TRBD1. The CDR3 runs to 15 residues. The junction had 5 bases not matched to a gene; V was cut back by 4 bases and J by 2 bases. Germline CDR1 SGHKS, CDR2 YYEKEE (reference sequence). CDR3 bases: TGTGCCAGCAGCACGGGACAGGGGGGAACCTACGAGCAGTACTTC. Its protein is CASSTGQGGTYEQYF.

The V and J genes are TRBV27 and TRBJ2-5, with D perhaps TRBD1 (5 bases). Germline CDR1 is MNHEY and CDR2 is SMNVEV (reference sequence). The CDR3 spans 12 residues. V was clipped by 6 bases and J by 3 bases, with 8 bases between them. The DNA for the CDR3 is TGTGCCAGCAGGCGCAGGGAAGAGACCCAGTACTTC. Amino acid sequence: CASRRREETQYF.

The chain couples TRBV7-9 to TRBJ2-3; 9 positions match TRBD2. V was pared by 0 bases and J by 2 bases, with 6 bases of the junction left unmatched. The CDR3 runs to 17 residues. Germline CDR1 reads SEHNR; CDR2 reads FQNEAQ (reference sequence). DNA of the CDR3: TGTGCCAGCAGCTTAGCGCGGCTAGCGGGGAACACAGATACGCAGTATTTT. Protein: CASSLARLAGNTDTQYF.

This sequence joins TRBV10-3 and TRBJ2-7; D call uncertain. The CDR3 runs to 15 residues. V lost 3 bases and J 4 bases, leaving 16 bases between the germline ends. CDR1 and CDR2 (germline): ENHRY, SYGVKD. In DNA form, the CDR3 reads TGTGCCATCAGTGAATCGGCTTCGGGTCGGTACGAGCAGTACTTC. This encodes CAISESASGRYEQYF.

The chain recombines TRBV5-6 with TRBJ1-2; 7 bases are shared with TRBD1. CDR1 is SGHDT, CDR2 YYEEEE, per germline. V shed 4 bases and J 3 bases; nucleotides not matched to a gene: 3. The CDR3 has 13 amino acids. The CDR3 reads CASSATGYYGYTF. The CDR3 nucleotides read TGTGCCAGCAGCGCGACAGGGTACTATGGCTACACCTTC.

The chain couples TRBV19 to TRBJ1-6; D may be TRBD1 (5 bases). V shed 5 bases and J shed 7 bases, with 15 bases lying between them. CDR1 and CDR2 from the germline V gene are LNHDA and SQIVND (reference sequence). This CDR3 is 15 amino acids long. The CDR3 region has the DNA TGTGCCAGTAGTCCCCAGGACACCGGGAATTCACCCCTCCACTTT. Its translation: CASSPQDTGNSPLHF. Combining the CDR3 with reference TRBV19 and TRBJ1-6 gives the whole variable domain DGGITQSPKYLFRKEGQNVTLSCEQNLNHDAMYWYRQDPGQGLRLIYYSQIVNDFQKGDIAEGYSVSREKKESFPLTVTSAQKNPTAFYLCASSPQDTGNSPLHFGNGTRLTVT.

V and J are TRBV11-1 and TRBJ1-1; D is possibly TRBD1 (5 bases). The CDR3 is made up of 14 amino acids. CDR1 and CDR2 (germline): SGHAT, FQDESV (reference sequence). Trimming cost V 3 bases and J 5 bases, with 13 bases left between them. CDR3 residues: CASSFGREGTEAFF. In nucleotides, the CDR3 is TGTGCCAGCAGCTTTGGCAGGGAGGGTACTGAAGCTTTCTTT.

The chain carries TRBV6-1 and TRBJ1-2; the match to TRBD1 covers 8 bases. V lost 2 bases, J lost 8 bases, and 10 bases stayed unmatched. CDR3 length: 15 residues. Germline assignment: CDR1 MNHNS and CDR2 SASEGT. Here the CDR3 DNA reads TGTGCCAGCAGTGAACCCGGACAGGGAGAAGGGGGCTACACCTTC. Translated: CASSEPGQGEGGYTF.

This sequence joins TRBV18 and TRBJ1-2; 7 bases fit TRBD1. Germline V gene lookup returns CDR1 KGHSH and CDR2 LQKENI. The CDR3 loop spans 17 amino acids. V dropped 5 bases and J dropped 4; count of bases not matched to a gene: 16. CDR3 protein: CASSSVGWTGELYGYTF. DNA for the CDR3: TGTGCCAGCTCATCGGTGGGGTGGACAGGCGAACTCTATGGCTACACCTTC.

This clone appeared a single time. The chain combines TRBV5-1 with TRBJ2-6; D remains unclear. The CDR3 runs 15 residues. From germline, CDR1 is SGHRS and CDR2 YFSETQ. The V end lost 0 bases, the J end lost 2 bases, and 6 bases lay between the germline ends. Written as DNA, the CDR3 is TGCGCCAGCAGCTTGGGTCCTGCTGGGGCCAACGTCCTGACTTTC. Translated, it gives CASSLGPAGANVLTF.

The chain combines TRBV19 with TRBJ1-5; D is ambiguous. This CDR3 has 15 residues. Deletions cut 2 bases from V and 0 bases from J, with 8 bases between. CDR1 and CDR2 (germline): LNHDA, SQIVND (reference sequence). The CDR3 sequence is CASSISEYSNQPQHF. For the CDR3, the DNA is TGTGCCAGTAGTATATCAGAATATAGCAATCAGCCCCAGCATTTT.

The V call is TRBV4-1, the J call TRBJ2-7; maybe TRBD1 (5 bases). Trimming removed 0 bases at V and 3 bases at J, with 9 bases between. CDR1 is MGHRA and CDR2 is YSYEKL in the germline V gene. The CDR3 runs 14 residues. CDR3 DNA: TGCGCCAGCAGCCAAGAGGACATGGGCTACGAGCAGTACTTC. It specifies CASSQEDMGYEQYF.